The clone carrying this T cell receptor beta chain was seen repeatedly, ten times or more. Germline CDR1 is MNHEY and CDR2 is SMNVEV (reference sequence). The germline V and J ends were trimmed by 6 bases and 4 bases, with 22 bases remaining between them. The CDR3 runs 16 residues. The sample is drawn from a study of response to subunit inactivated influenza vaccine. Using its own MiXCR run on the RT-PCR reads, TCRdb lists one record per CDR3 protein. In the table there are 500,000 to 600,000 distinct CDR3 sequences, approximately 11% of which are singletons. These records were also assigned to another study, of T cells expressing NK-cell markers. Per that study: Synthesis of TCR beta cDNA relied on 5'RACE template switching carrying UMIs.

The chain uses TRBV27 and TRBJ2-7; D may correspond to TRBD1 or TRBD2 (5 bases each). The sequence came from a man between 50 and 59 years old who received an inactivated influenza vaccine. The sequencing here drew on PBMCs from blood, taken on the day of vaccination. CDR3 in amino acids: CASSPEGQRASYEQYF. As DNA, the CDR3 is TGTGCCAGCAGCCCCGAGGGGCAAAGGGCGAGTTACGAGCAGTACTTC.